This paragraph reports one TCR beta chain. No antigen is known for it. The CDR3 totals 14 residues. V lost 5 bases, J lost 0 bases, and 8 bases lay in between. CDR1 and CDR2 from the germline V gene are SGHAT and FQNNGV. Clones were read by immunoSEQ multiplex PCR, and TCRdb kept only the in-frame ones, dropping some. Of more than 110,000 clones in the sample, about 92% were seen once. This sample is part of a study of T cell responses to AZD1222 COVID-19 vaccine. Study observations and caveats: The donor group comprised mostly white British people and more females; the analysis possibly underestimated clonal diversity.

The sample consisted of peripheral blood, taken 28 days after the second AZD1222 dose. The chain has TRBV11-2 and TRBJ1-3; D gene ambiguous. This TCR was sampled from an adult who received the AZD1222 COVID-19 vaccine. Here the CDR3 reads CASSPAGSGNTIYF. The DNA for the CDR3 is TGTGCCAGCAGCCCCGCGGGCTCTGGAAACACCATATATTTT.